This entry lists 32 T cell receptor beta chains sequenced from one sample in a study of sequential checkpoint blockade in melanoma (dated by TCRdb to about 2019). To prepare the library, the immunoSEQ multiplex PCR assay was applied. This is the immuneACCESS table as TCRdb keeps it, with only in-frame sequences that have V and J called. A part of the clones is gone; compared with another copy, unresolved V genes explain less than half, and the rest is unexplained. The sample profile shows around 4,900 clones; roughly 69% of them were found once. Jointly, the top ten make up about two thirds of the sample. The meaning of the sample's treatment or condition label: randomized to nivolumab then ipilimumab (arm A) or the reverse (arm B). Sample: CD8+ T cells sorted from blood (inferred from file names), taken from a patient given nivolumab and ipilimumab in sequence. These receptors were obtained from a human donor with melanoma.

The chain links TRBV9 to TRBJ2-5; TRBD1 aligns across 12 bases. Germline-derived CDR1 and CDR2 are SGDLS and YYNGEE. Germline trimming cut 4 bases from V and 5 bases from J; bases unmatched to any gene: 6. The CDR3 covers 15 residues. The CDR3 loop reads CASSPGTGGGETQYF. CDR3 nucleotides: TGTGCCAGCAGCCCCGGGACAGGGGGCGGGGAGACCCAGTACTTC.

This sequence joins TRBV7-2 and TRBJ2-7, with 8 nucleotides matching TRBD1. Germline lookup yields CDR1 SGHTA and CDR2 FQGNSA. V lost 0 bases and J lost 6; bases outside the gene matches: 7. The CDR3 length is 15 residues. CDR3 in amino acids: CASSLAVTGVSEQYF. The CDR3 DNA reads TGTGCCAGCAGCTTAGCTGTGACAGGGGTGTCCGAGCAGTACTTC. Full variable domain (remainder filled in from reference TRBV7-2 and TRBJ2-7): GAGVSQSPSNKVTEKGKDVELRCDPISGHTALYWYRQSLGQGLEFLIYFQGNSAPDKSGLPSDRFSAERTGGSVSTLTIQRTQQEDSAVYLCASSLAVTGVSEQYFGPGTRLTVT.

This clone turned up a few times. The CDR3 protein is CASSFPAVNTEAFF. CDR3 DNA: TGTGCCAGCAGTTTCCCGGCGGTGAACACTGAAGCTTTCTTT. The V call is TRBV28, the J call TRBJ1-1, with D uncertain. V was pared by 3 bases and J by 0 bases, with 8 bases between. The V gene's germline CDR1 is MDHEN and CDR2 SYDVKM. This CDR3 has 14 residues.

V is TRBV5-2 and J is TRBJ2-7; the table gives TRBD1 as D, unverified against the DNA. TRBV5-2 corresponds to a pseudogene. CDR3 length equals 16 residues. In DNA form, the CDR3 reads TGTGCCAGCAGCCAAGATTCGTGGGCAGGGGGCTACGAGCAGTACTTC. It encodes CASSQDSWAGGYEQYF.

The table lists this clone with a few counts. V is TRBV9 and J is TRBJ1-1; D call uncertain. V lost 4 bases, J lost 1 base, and 14 bases lay in between. Looked up from germline, CDR1 is SGDLS and CDR2 is YYNGEE. This CDR3 comprises 15 residues. The CDR3, as DNA: TGTGCCAGCAGCCCGTCAGGATATTCGAACACTGAAGCTTTCTTT. Translating gives CASSPSGYSNTEAFF.

The chain carries TRBV6-1 and TRBJ2-7, with D possibly matching TRBD1 (6 bases). V gave up 6 bases and J gave up 0 bases, with 12 bases separating them. CDR3 size: 14 residues. CDR1 is MNHNS and CDR2 is SASEGT in the germline V gene. The CDR3 spells CASSAGQSSYEQYF. For the CDR3, the DNA is TGTGCCAGCAGCGCTGGACAGAGCTCCTACGAGCAGTACTTC.

The V and J genes are TRBV29-1 and TRBJ2-1; 8 nucleotides match TRBD2. The CDR3 spans 14 residues. Germline V lookup: CDR1 SQVTM, CDR2 ANQGSEA. The V and J ends lost 7 bases and 0 bases, in that order; junction bases with no gene match: 5. The CDR3 region is CSAALAGSYNEQFF. CDR3 coding DNA: TGCAGCGCCGCTCTAGCGGGCTCCTACAATGAGCAGTTCTTC.

By share, this clone counts as medium-sized. The CDR3 spells CASSTTGEELFF. The CDR3 bases are TGTGCCAGCAGTACGACAGGGGAGGAACTGTTTTTT. The chain couples TRBV21-1 to TRBJ1-4; the table's D call, TRBD1, has no DNA check behind it. TRBV21-1 is listed as a pseudogene. This CDR3 is 12 amino acids long.

In regard to this clone: Relative to the germline gene, one junction end is altered; a read error may explain this. The V gene is TRBV13, the J gene TRBJ2-4, with D maybe TRBD1 (5 bases). CDR3 length: 15 residues. Germline values: CDR1 PRHDT, CDR2 FYEKMQ (reference sequence). CDR3 nucleotide sequence: TGTGCCAGCAGCCTAGGGGCAGGGATAAAAAACATTCAGTACTTC. It translates to CASSLGAGIKNIQYF.

V and J are TRBV27 and TRBJ2-5; TRBD1 is a possible D gene (5 bases). The end of the DNA fits TRBJ2-7 better, so the J call may be wrong. This CDR3 has 13 amino acids. Germline-derived CDR1 and CDR2 are MNHEY and SMNVEV (reference sequence). CDR3 residues: CASSSRVSYEQYF. The CDR3, as DNA: TGTGCCAGCAGTTCCAGGGTATCCTACGAGCAGTACTTC.

The chain recombines TRBV14 with TRBJ1-2; TRBD1 is a possible D gene (6 bases). Trimming pared 1 base from V and 4 bases from J, leaving 16 bases between. Germline V lookup: CDR1 SGHDN, CDR2 FVKESK. The CDR3 is made up of 16 amino acids. Here the CDR3 reads CASSQAGGGASYGYTF. DNA of the CDR3: TGTGCCAGCAGCCAAGCCGGTGGGGGGGCGAGCTATGGCTACACCTTC.

This chain links TRBV7-9 with TRBJ2-3; 8 nucleotides agree with TRBD1. CDR3 length: 15 residues. In germline, CDR1 is SEHNR, CDR2 FQNEAQ (reference sequence). J lost 5 bases, V lost 5 bases, and 9 bases had no gene match. The CDR3 nucleotides are TGTGCCAGCAGCGTTCGGACAGGGCGAGAAGATACGCAGTATTTT. As protein: CASSVRTGREDTQYF.

V usage is TRBV11-2 and J usage is TRBJ1-1, with a possible D match to TRBD1 (6 bases). This CDR3 is 16 amino acids long. Trimming took off 1 base at V and 6 bases at J, with 18 bases between the two ends. Looked up from germline, CDR1 is SGHAT and CDR2 is FQNNGV. The DNA of the CDR3 is TGTGCCAGCAGCTTAGCCAGGGGCGGGCCAGTGGCTGAAGCTTTCTTT. Translating it yields CASSLARGGPVAEAFF. The full variable domain, rest sourced from reference TRBV11-2 and TRBJ1-1, is EAGVAQSPRYKIIEKRQSVAFWCNPISGHATLYWYQQILGQGPKLLIQFQNNGVVDDSQLPKDRFSAERLKGVDSTLKIQPAKLEDSAVYLCASSLARGGPVAEAFFGQGTRLTVV.

The chain has TRBV7-9 and TRBJ2-7; maybe TRBD1 (6 bases). CDR1 and CDR2 from the germline V gene are SEHNR and FQNEAQ (reference sequence). V lost 3 bases to trimming and J lost 4 bases, with 7 bases between them. The CDR3 has 12 amino acids. This CDR3 is CASSFGQYEQYF. For the CDR3, the DNA is TGTGCCAGCAGCTTCGGACAGTACGAGCAGTACTTC.

The chain combines TRBV7-9 with TRBJ2-7; D remains ambiguous. Trimming cost V 7 bases and J 4 bases, with 14 bases left between them. The CDR3 totals 13 residues. In germline, CDR1 is SEHNR, CDR2 FQNEAQ (reference sequence). The CDR3 reads CASTTPILYEQYF. CDR3 coding DNA: TGTGCCAGCACAACTCCAATCCTATACGAGCAGTACTTC.

This clone is termed medium-sized. The chain carries TRBV5-1 and TRBJ2-1; D perhaps matches TRBD1 (6 bases). Germline CDR1 SGHRS, CDR2 YFSETQ. V was shortened by 2 bases and J by 6 bases, with 9 bases between the two germline ends. CDR3 length equals 13 residues. CDR3 nucleotides: TGCGCCAGCAGCTTTGGCAGGGGCAATGAGCAGTTCTTC. Protein product: CASSFGRGNEQFF. Based on the CDR3 plus reference TRBV5-1 and TRBJ2-1, the full variable domain is KAGVTQTPRYLIKTRGQQVTLSCSPISGHRSVSWYQQTPGQGLQFLFEYFSETQRNKGNFPGRFSGRQFSNSRSEMNVSTLELGDSALYLCASSFGRGNEQFFGPGTRLTVL.

The rearrangement uses TRBV27 and TRBJ2-1; 14 nucleotides line up with TRBD2. V was pared by 6 bases and J by 0 bases, with 4 bases of the junction left unmatched. The CDR3 covers 17 residues. Germline V gene lookup returns CDR1 MNHEY and CDR2 SMNVEV (reference sequence). As DNA, the CDR3 is TGTGCCAGCAGCGGACTAGCGGGAGGCGTCTCCTACAATGAGCAGTTCTTC. It yields the protein CASSGLAGGVSYNEQFF.

V usage is TRBV9 and J usage is TRBJ2-5; 12 bases agree with TRBD2. The CDR3 is made up of 16 amino acids. Unmatched junction bases numbered 4, after V lost 0 bases and J lost 4 bases. CDR1 is SGDLS, CDR2 YYNGEE, per germline. The CDR3 reads CASSVGTSGGSETQYF. The CDR3 bases are TGTGCCAGCAGCGTAGGAACTAGCGGGGGGTCAGAGACCCAGTACTTC.

On this clone itself: It differs at one base from a far larger clone, so likely a read error. This chain connects TRBV5-3 to TRBJ1-2; 8 bases align to TRBD1. TRBV5-3 falls under the ORF class, with uncertain function. The CDR3 sequence is 13 residues long. Here the CDR3 reads CASSLAGGWGYTF. CDR3 coding DNA: TGTGCCAGCAGCTTGGCAGGGGGCTGGGGCTACACCTTC.

The chain employs TRBV7-3 and TRBJ2-7, with D possibly TRBD2 on 5 matching bases. The germline V gene encodes CDR1 SGHTA and CDR2 FQGTGA. The CDR3 is 14 amino acids. V was shortened by 5 bases and J by 3 bases, with 14 bases between the two germline ends. This chain's CDR3 is CASSKYHGNYEQYF. The DNA for the CDR3 is TGTGCCAGCAGCAAATACCACGGGAACTACGAGCAGTACTTC.

This clone has more than one count but fewer than ten. The chain recombines TRBV7-9 with TRBJ2-7; D perhaps matches TRBD1 (6 bases). The germline V gene has CDR1 SEHNR and CDR2 FQNEAQ (reference sequence). The V and J ends lost 4 bases and 2 bases respectively, with 9 bases between them. The CDR3 loop spans 13 amino acids. The CDR3 nucleotides read TGTGCCAGCAGCTATCAGGGGACCTACGAGCAGTACTTC. It encodes CASSYQGTYEQYF.

CDR3: CASSQAHRVYDYGYTF. DNA of the CDR3: TGCGCCAGCAGCCAAGCCCACCGGGTTTACGACTATGGCTACACCTTC. The gene calls are TRBV4-1 and TRBJ1-2, with unresolved D. The CDR3 runs 16 residues. Trimming left V 1 base short and J 3 bases short, with 15 bases between. Germline assignment: CDR1 MGHRA and CDR2 YSYEKL.

V is TRBV13 and J is TRBJ1-1; D is perhaps TRBD1 (6 bases). CDR3 length equals 15 residues. Germline loops: CDR1 PRHDT, CDR2 FYEKMQ (reference sequence). The ends were cut back, 0 bases at V and 5 bases at J, with 13 bases in the middle. CDR3 in DNA: TGTGCCAGCAGCTTAGGTGGCCTAGGGGGTACTGAAGCTTTCTTT. As protein: CASSLGGLGGTEAFF. Looking up the rest from reference TRBV13 and TRBJ1-1 gives the full variable domain: AAGVIQSPRHLIKEKRETATLKCYPIPRHDTVYWYQQGPGQDPQFLISFYEKMQSDKGSIPDRFSAQQFSDYHSELNMSSLELGDSALYFCASSLGGLGGTEAFFGQGTRLTVV.

The chain joins TRBV7-9 to TRBJ1-1; D is unresolved. From germline, CDR1 is SEHNR and CDR2 FQNEAQ (reference sequence). This CDR3 has 12 amino acids. Trimming took 1 base from V and 6 from J, leaving 6 bases between them. The CDR3 nucleotides read TGTGCCAGCAGCTTAGGGGCCCCTGAAGCTTTCTTT. It translates to CASSLGAPEAFF.

The chain combines TRBV7-2 with TRBJ2-3; 12 bases match TRBD2. This CDR3 has 16 amino acids. The J segment lost 6 bases and the V segment lost 4 bases, leaving 8 bases of the junction unmatched. Germline assignment: CDR1 SGHTA and CDR2 FQGNSA. The CDR3, as DNA: TGTGCCAGCAGCTCCATCGGACTAGCGGGAACCGATACGCAGTATTTT. Residues: CASSSIGLAGTDTQYF. The full variable domain, with the rest looked up from reference TRBV7-2 and TRBJ2-3, is GAGVSQSPSNKVTEKGKDVELRCDPISGHTALYWYRQSLGQGLEFLIYFQGNSAPDKSGLPSDRFSAERTGGSVSTLTIQRTQQEDSAVYLCASSSIGLAGTDTQYFGPGTRLTVL.

The rearrangement uses TRBV30 and TRBJ2-2; 7 nucleotides line up with TRBD1. J was trimmed by 3 bases and V by 4 bases; bases with no gene match: 8. Germline V CDR1 and CDR2: GTSNPN, SVGIG (reference sequence). This CDR3 spans 15 amino acids. CDR3 sequence reads: CAWKRGRVDTGELFF. CDR3 in DNA: TGTGCCTGGAAAAGGGGGCGTGTAGACACCGGGGAGCTGTTTTTT.

The CDR3 bases are TGTGCCAGCAGCCCCCCCAGGGGAAAACTGTTTTTT. It codes for CASSPPRGKLFF. The gene calls are TRBV28 and TRBJ1-4; possible D gene TRBD1, 6 bases. This CDR3 comprises 12 residues. Germline CDR1 MDHEN, CDR2 SYDVKM. Trimming cost V 6 bases and J 10 bases, with 12 bases left between them.

The chain uses TRBV19 and TRBJ1-2, with D unresolved. The V end was cut by 1 base, the J end by 1 base, with 10 bases between. Germline V CDR1 and CDR2: LNHDA, SQIVND (reference sequence). CDR3 length equals 15 residues. The CDR3 DNA sequence: TGTGCCAGTAGTATAGGAAGTAGGAGTAACTATGGCTACACCTTC. Amino acid sequence: CASSIGSRSNYGYTF. Variable domain in full (rest from reference TRBV19 and TRBJ1-2): DGGITQSPKYLFRKEGQNVTLSCEQNLNHDAMYWYRQDPGQGLRLIYYSQIVNDFQKGDIAEGYSVSREKKESFPLTVTSAQKNPTAFYLCASSIGSRSNYGYTFGSGTRLTVV.

This clone appeared a single time. The rearrangement uses TRBV7-9 and TRBJ2-2; 7 nucleotides align to TRBD1. This CDR3 comprises 18 residues. The germline gives CDR1 SEHNR, CDR2 FQNEAQ (reference sequence). V gave up 1 base and J gave up 2 bases; unmatched junction bases: 10. CDR3 region: CASSLGQGETRNTGELFF. DNA for the CDR3: TGTGCCAGCAGCTTAGGACAGGGCGAAACCCGCAACACCGGGGAGCTGTTTTTT.

The CDR3 region is CASSISEYQPQHF. In DNA form, the CDR3 reads TGTGCCAGTAGTATCTCTGAGTATCAGCCCCAGCATTTT. The chain recombines TRBV19 with TRBJ1-5; D gene uncertain. The germline V and J ends were trimmed by 3 bases and 5 bases, with 8 bases remaining between them. CDR1 LNHDA and CDR2 SQIVND come from the germline V gene (reference sequence). CDR3 length: 13 residues.

This clone was counted between two and nine times. The V and J genes are TRBV7-9 and TRBJ2-3; 9 bases map to TRBD1. Germline V CDR1 and CDR2: SEHNR, FQNEAQ (reference sequence). Trimming took 3 bases from V and 5 from J; bases not matched to a gene: 9. The CDR3 is made up of 16 amino acids. CDR3 amino acids: CASSLGQGLTGDTQYF. CDR3 sequence (DNA): TGTGCCAGCAGCTTGGGACAGGGACTCACAGGAGATACGCAGTATTTT.

The chain has TRBV2 and TRBJ1-1, with a weak D call TRBD1 (5 bases). V lost 3 bases and J lost 7, with 12 bases in between. Germline-derived CDR1 and CDR2 are SNHLY and FYNNEI. The CDR3 loop spans 13 amino acids. DNA for the CDR3: TGTGCCAGCAGTGAGCGACAGTTCGATGAAGCTTTCTTT. Its protein product is CASSERQFDEAFF.